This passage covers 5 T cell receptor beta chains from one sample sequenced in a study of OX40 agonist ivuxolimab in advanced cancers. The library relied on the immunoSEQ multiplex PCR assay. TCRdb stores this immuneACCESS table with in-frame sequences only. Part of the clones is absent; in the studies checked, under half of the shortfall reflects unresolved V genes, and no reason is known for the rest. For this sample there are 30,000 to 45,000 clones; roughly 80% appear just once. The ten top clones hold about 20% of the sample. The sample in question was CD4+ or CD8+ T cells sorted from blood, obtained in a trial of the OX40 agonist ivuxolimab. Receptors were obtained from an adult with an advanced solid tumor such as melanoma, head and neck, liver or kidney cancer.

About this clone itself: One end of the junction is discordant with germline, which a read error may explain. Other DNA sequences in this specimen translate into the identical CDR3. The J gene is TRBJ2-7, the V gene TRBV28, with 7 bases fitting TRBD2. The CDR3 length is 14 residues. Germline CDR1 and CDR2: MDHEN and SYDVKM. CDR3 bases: TGTGCCAGCAGTTACACTAGCGCAACCCACGAACAGTACTTC. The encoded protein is CASSYTSATHEQYF.

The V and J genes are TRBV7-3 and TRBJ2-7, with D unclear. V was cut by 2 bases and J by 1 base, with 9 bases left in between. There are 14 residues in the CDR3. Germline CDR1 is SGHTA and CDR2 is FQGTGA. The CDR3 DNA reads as TGTGCCAGCAGCTTAGTAGGCGGATCCTACGAGCAGTACTTC. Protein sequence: CASSLVGGSYEQYF.

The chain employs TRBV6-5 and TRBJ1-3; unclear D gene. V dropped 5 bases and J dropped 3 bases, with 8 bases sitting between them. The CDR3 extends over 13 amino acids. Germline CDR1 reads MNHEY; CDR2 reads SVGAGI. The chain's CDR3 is CASSGVGGNTIYF. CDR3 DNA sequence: TGTGCCAGCAGTGGCGTTGGTGGAAACACCATATATTTT.

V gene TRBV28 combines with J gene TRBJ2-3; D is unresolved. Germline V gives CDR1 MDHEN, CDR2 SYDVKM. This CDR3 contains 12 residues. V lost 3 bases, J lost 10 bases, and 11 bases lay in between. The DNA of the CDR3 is TGTGCCAGCAGTTTGGGCCAAGCTGCGCAGTATTTT. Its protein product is CASSLGQAAQYF.

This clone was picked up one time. This chain's CDR3 is CASSQGSTRADTQYF. CDR3 in DNA: TGCGCCAGCAGCCAAGGCTCCACTAGGGCAGATACGCAGTATTTT. The chain is built from TRBV4-1 and TRBJ2-3, with TRBD2 as a possible D gene (5 bases). V was cut by 1 base and J by 4 bases, with 12 bases left in between. Germline V gene data show CDR1 as MGHRA and CDR2 as YSYEKL. This CDR3 has 15 amino acids.